A single sample is the source of the 3 T cell receptor beta chains below, sequenced in a study of blood T cell repertoires in COVID-19 (dated by TCRdb to about 2020). The method behind the library was the immunoSEQ multiplex PCR assay. The source is immuneACCESS, and TCRdb retained only in-frame sequences with V and J called. Part of the clones is not carried over; for the studies checked, unresolved V genes explain less than half of this, and the remainder is unexplained. The sample table lists roughly 80,000 clones, roughly 87% of them with a count of one. The ten largest make up 12% of the sample. Sequencing was performed on peripheral blood. These receptors were taken from a man older than 75 with acute or convalescent COVID-19.

This clone was picked up one time. The chain links TRBV29-1 to TRBJ1-2, with 7 bases matching TRBD1. The CDR3 loop spans 13 amino acids. J lost 3 bases, V lost 4 bases, and 5 bases had no gene match. Germline values: CDR1 SQVTM, CDR2 ANQGSEA. This CDR3 is CSVVKGADYGYTF. As DNA, the CDR3 is TGCAGCGTTGTGAAGGGGGCGGACTATGGCTACACCTTC. The full variable domain, its missing parts supplied by reference TRBV29-1 and TRBJ1-2, is SAVISQKPSRDICQRGTSLTIQCQVDSQVTMMFWYRQQPGQSLTLIATANQGSEATYESGFVIDKFPISRPNLTFSTLTVSNMSPEDSSIYLCSVVKGADYGYTFGSGTRLTVV.

In this sample, this clone turned up once. The chain links TRBV5-6 to TRBJ2-7; D unclear. The CDR3 contains 14 residues. Germline-derived CDR1 and CDR2 are SGHDT and YYEEEE. Trimming took 0 bases from V and 2 from J, leaving 9 bases between them. CDR3 coding DNA: TGTGCCAGCAGCTTGGATCCCAACACCTACGAGCAGTACTTC. Its translation is CASSLDPNTYEQYF.

V gene TRBV27 combines with J gene TRBJ1-6; D is unresolved. This CDR3 has 15 amino acids. CDR1 is MNHEY and CDR2 is SMNVEV in the germline V gene (reference sequence). Trimming cost V 1 base and J 8 bases, with 12 bases left between them. CDR3: CASSLYRGRDSPLHF. DNA of the CDR3: TGTGCCAGCAGTTTATATCGGGGAAGGGATTCACCCCTCCACTTT.